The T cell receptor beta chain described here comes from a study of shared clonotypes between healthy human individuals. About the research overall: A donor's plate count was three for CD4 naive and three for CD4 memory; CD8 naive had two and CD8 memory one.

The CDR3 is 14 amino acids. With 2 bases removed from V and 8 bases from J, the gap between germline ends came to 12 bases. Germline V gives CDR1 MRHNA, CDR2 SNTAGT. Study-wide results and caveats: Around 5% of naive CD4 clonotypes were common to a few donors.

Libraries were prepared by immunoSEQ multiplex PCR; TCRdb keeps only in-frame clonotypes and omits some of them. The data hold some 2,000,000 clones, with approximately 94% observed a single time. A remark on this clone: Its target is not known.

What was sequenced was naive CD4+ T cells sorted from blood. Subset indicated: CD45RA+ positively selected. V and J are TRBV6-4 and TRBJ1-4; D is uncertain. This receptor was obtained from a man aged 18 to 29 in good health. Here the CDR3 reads CASSDRGRGEKLFF. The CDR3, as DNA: TGTGCCAGCAGTGACCGTGGGCGCGGGGAAAAACTGTTTTTT.